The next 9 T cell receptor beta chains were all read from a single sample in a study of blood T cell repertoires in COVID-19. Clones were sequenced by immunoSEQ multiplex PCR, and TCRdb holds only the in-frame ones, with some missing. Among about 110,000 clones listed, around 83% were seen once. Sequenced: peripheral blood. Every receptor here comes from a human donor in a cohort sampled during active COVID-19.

The DNA of the CDR3 is TGTGCCATCAGTACGGAAGGACTAGCGGTCTACAATGAGCAGTTCTTC. It translates to CAISTEGLAVYNEQFF. The rearrangement links TRBV10-3 to TRBJ2-1; 10 bases line up with TRBD2. This CDR3 is built from 16 residues. V lost 5 bases, J lost 3 bases, and 7 bases stayed unmatched. CDR1 is ENHRY and CDR2 is SYGVKD in the germline V gene.

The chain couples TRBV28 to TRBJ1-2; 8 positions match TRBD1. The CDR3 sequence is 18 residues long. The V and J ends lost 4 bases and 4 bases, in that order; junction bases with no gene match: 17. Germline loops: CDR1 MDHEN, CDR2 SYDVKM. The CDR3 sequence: CASSYTRRGPIYFYGYTF. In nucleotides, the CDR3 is TGTGCCAGCAGTTACACCCGCAGGGGGCCCATATACTTCTATGGCTACACCTTC.

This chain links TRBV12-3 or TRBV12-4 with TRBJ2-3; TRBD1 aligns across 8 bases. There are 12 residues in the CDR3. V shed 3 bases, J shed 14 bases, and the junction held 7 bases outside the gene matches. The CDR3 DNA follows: TGTGCCAGCAGTTTCCGGGACAGGATATCGTATTTT. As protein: CASSFRDRISYF.

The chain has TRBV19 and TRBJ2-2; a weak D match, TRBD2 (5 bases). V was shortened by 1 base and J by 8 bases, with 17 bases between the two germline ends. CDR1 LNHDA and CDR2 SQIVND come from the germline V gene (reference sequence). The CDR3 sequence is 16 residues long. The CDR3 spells CASSIGSRLAGGELFF. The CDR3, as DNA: TGTGCCAGTAGTATAGGTTCAAGGCTAGCAGGAGGGGAGCTGTTTTTT.

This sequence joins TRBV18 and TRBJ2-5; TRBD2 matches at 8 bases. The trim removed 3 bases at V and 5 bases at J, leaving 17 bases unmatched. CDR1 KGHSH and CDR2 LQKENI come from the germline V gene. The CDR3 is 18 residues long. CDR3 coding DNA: TGTGCCAGCTCACCGAGGACTAGCACTCCCTCGATTTGGGAGACCCAGTACTTC. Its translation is CASSPRTSTPSIWETQYF.

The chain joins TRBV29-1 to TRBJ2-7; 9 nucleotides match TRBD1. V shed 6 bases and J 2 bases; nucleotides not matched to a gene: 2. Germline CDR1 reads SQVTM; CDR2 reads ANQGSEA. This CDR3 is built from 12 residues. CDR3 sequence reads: CSVGQGTYEQYF. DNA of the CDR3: TGCAGCGTCGGACAGGGGACCTACGAGCAGTACTTC.

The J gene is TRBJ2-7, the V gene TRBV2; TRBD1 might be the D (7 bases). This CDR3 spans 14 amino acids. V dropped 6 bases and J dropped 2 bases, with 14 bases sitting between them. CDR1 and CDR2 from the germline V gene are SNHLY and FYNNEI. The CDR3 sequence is CASSAGGYTYEQYF. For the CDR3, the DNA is TGTGCCAGCAGCGCAGGGGGGTACACCTACGAGCAGTACTTC.

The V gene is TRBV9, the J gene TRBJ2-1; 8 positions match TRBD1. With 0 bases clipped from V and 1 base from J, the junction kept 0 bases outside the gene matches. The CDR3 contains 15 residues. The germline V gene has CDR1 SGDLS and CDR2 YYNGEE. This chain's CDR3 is CASSVGTGSYNEQFF. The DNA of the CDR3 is TGTGCCAGCAGCGTAGGGACAGGGTCCTACAATGAGCAGTTCTTC.

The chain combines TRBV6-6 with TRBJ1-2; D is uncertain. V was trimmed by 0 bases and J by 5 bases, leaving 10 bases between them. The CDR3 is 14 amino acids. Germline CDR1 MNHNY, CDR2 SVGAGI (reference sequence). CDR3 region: CASSYSPGVYGYTF. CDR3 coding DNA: TGTGCCAGCAGTTACTCGCCAGGCGTTTATGGCTACACCTTC.